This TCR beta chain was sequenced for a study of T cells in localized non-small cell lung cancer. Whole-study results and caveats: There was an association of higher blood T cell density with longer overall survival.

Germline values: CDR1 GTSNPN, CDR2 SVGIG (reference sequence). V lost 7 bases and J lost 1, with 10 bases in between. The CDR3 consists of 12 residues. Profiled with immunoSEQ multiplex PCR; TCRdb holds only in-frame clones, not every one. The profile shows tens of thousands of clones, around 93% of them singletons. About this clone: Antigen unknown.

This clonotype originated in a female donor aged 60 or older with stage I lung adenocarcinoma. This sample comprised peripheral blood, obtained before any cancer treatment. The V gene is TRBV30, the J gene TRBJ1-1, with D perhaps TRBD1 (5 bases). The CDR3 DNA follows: TGTGCCTCCGGGGCAGCGAACACTGAAGCTTTCTTT. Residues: CASGAANTEAFF. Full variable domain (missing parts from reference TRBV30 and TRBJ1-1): SQTIHQWPATLVQPVGSPLSLECTVEGTSNPNLYWYRQAAGRGLQLLFYSVGIGQISSEVPQNLSASRPQDRQFILSSKKLLLSDSGFYLCASGAANTEAFFGQGTRLTVV.